The 25 T cell receptor beta chains below were found in one sample sequenced in a study of T-cell reconstitution after alpha-beta-depleted transplantation in children. TCRbeta library construction was performed incorporating unique molecular identifiers. TCRdb redid the calling of the PCR reads with MiXCR, one entry per CDR3 protein. The sample includes 610,000 or so distinct CDR3 sequences, 20% to 30% of them seen just once. Material: PBMCs, obtained before TCRalphabeta/CD19-depleted stem cell transplant. These receptors came from a boy less than two years old with Wiskott-Aldrich syndrome, due to receive a stem cell transplant.

Only a few counts were recorded for this clonotype. The J gene is TRBJ1-2, the V gene TRBV7-2; possibly TRBD1 for D (6 bases). The CDR3 contains 16 residues. V lost 1 base and J lost 4, with 16 bases in between. The germline gives CDR1 SGHTA, CDR2 FQGNSA. CDR3 loop: CASSLDRAHPGYGYTF. Written as DNA, the CDR3 is TGTGCCAGCAGCTTAGACAGGGCCCATCCTGGCTATGGCTACACCTTC.

This sequence joins TRBV24-1 and TRBJ2-2, with unresolved D. This CDR3 has 13 amino acids. V shed 6 bases and J shed 3 bases, with 7 bases lying between them. From germline, CDR1 is KGHDR and CDR2 SFDVKD. The CDR3 spells CATSTAYTGELFF. Written as DNA, the CDR3 is TGTGCCACCAGTACGGCCTACACCGGGGAGCTGTTTTTT.

This clonotype turned up a few times. This chain links TRBV11-2 with TRBJ2-1, with a tentative D call TRBD2 (5 bases). This CDR3 has 18 amino acids. V lost 5 bases and J 5 bases, leaving 25 bases between the germline ends. CDR1 is SGHAT, CDR2 FQNNGV, per germline. In DNA form, the CDR3 reads TGTGCCAGCAGCCCTCATTTTGGGCAGCTGAGCGGCAACAATGAGCAGTTCTTC. This translates into CASSPHFGQLSGNNEQFF.

This clonotype was counted between two and nine times. The J gene is TRBJ1-4, the V gene TRBV19, with D hard to call. In germline, CDR1 is LNHDA, CDR2 SQIVND (reference sequence). The V end lost 2 bases, the J end lost 0 bases, and 16 bases lay between the germline ends. The CDR3 length is 18 residues. The CDR3 is CASSIQARTDSTNEKLFF. Written as DNA, the CDR3 is TGTGCCAGTAGTATACAGGCCCGGACGGATTCAACTAATGAAAAACTGTTTTTT.

The V and J genes are TRBV5-1 and TRBJ2-7; D remains ambiguous. V shed 0 bases and J shed 4 bases, with 11 bases lying between them. The CDR3 extends over 14 amino acids. Germline-derived CDR1 and CDR2 are SGHRS and YFSETQ. As DNA, the CDR3 is TGCGCCAGCAGCTTGGTGCCGGCCGGATACGAGCAGTACTTC. Protein product: CASSLVPAGYEQYF. The full variable domain, completed using reference TRBV5-1 and TRBJ2-7, is KAGVTQTPRYLIKTRGQQVTLSCSPISGHRSVSWYQQTPGQGLQFLFEYFSETQRNKGNFPGRFSGRQFSNSRSEMNVSTLELGDSALYLCASSLVPAGYEQYFGPGTRLTVT.

This clonotype appeared a few times. V gene TRBV5-1 combines with J gene TRBJ2-7; D uncertain. Trimming pared 4 bases from V and 2 bases from J, leaving 13 bases between. From germline, CDR1 is SGHRS and CDR2 YFSETQ. The CDR3 is made up of 14 amino acids. In nucleotides, the CDR3 is TGCGCCAGCAGCCTGGGGTTAGGAACCTACGAGCAGTACTTC. Its protein product is CASSLGLGTYEQYF.

The rearrangement uses TRBV7-3 and TRBJ2-3; D gene unclear. V gave up 5 bases and J gave up 5 bases, with 11 bases separating them. Germline V CDR1 and CDR2: SGHTA, FQGTGA. The CDR3 consists of 13 residues. The CDR3 here is CASSVTFGDTQYF. DNA for the CDR3: TGTGCCAGCAGCGTTACCTTCGGAGATACGCAGTATTTT.

This clonotype was seen only a few times. The gene calls are TRBV12-5 and TRBJ2-4, with D perhaps matching TRBD2 (6 bases). V was clipped by 5 bases and J by 1 base, with 27 bases between them. Germline V gene lookup returns CDR1 LGHNT and CDR2 FRNRAP. There are 20 residues in the CDR3. CDR3 loop: CASGNLWGEAAGAAKNIQYF. As DNA, the CDR3 is TGTGCTAGTGGTAACCTCTGGGGGGAGGCCGCCGGCGCGGCCAAAAACATTCAGTACTTC.

The chain couples TRBV28 to TRBJ1-2, with D tentatively TRBD1 (6 bases). The CDR3 extends over 14 amino acids. The V gene lost 6 bases and the J gene lost 1 base, with 12 bases spanning the gap. Germline-derived CDR1 and CDR2 are MDHEN and SYDVKM. The CDR3 bases are TGTGCCAGCAGAGCTGCAGGGGTTAACTATGGCTACACCTTC. This codes for CASRAAGVNYGYTF.

This sequence joins TRBV2 and TRBJ1-2; possible D gene TRBD1, 6 bases. The ends were cut back, 3 bases at V and 4 bases at J, with 15 bases in the middle. The CDR3 extends over 15 amino acids. Germline CDR1 is SNHLY and CDR2 is FYNNEI. The CDR3 is CASSESNDRSYGYTF. The CDR3 DNA reads TGTGCCAGCAGTGAGTCCAACGACAGGTCCTATGGCTACACCTTC.

In this sample, this clonotype turned up a few times. The chain couples TRBV9 to TRBJ1-3, with no clear D. Trimming shortened V by 0 bases and J by 0 bases, and 7 bases separated the two germline ends. This CDR3 has 15 residues. Per the germline V gene, CDR1 is SGDLS and CDR2 is YYNGEE. CDR3 amino acids: CASSVEADSGNTIYF. The DNA for the CDR3 is TGTGCCAGCAGCGTAGAGGCAGACTCTGGAAACACCATATATTTT.

The chain links TRBV27 to TRBJ2-1, with TRBD2 matching over 7 bases. CDR3 length: 15 amino acids. V lost 4 bases, J lost 6 bases, and 9 bases stayed unmatched. Germline lookup yields CDR1 MNHEY and CDR2 SMNVEV (reference sequence). In nucleotides, the CDR3 is TGTGCCAGCAGTTCGGGGGGAGGGCCACGCAATGAGCAGTTCTTC. It encodes CASSSGGGPRNEQFF.

V gene TRBV7-2 combines with J gene TRBJ1-4; no definite D call. The CDR3 spans 13 residues. Per germline, CDR1 SGHTA and CDR2 FQGNSA. V gave up 3 bases and J gave up 8 bases, with 10 bases separating them. DNA for the CDR3: TGTGCCAGCAGCTTCCTCGGGGTCGAAAAACTGTTTTTT. The encoded protein is CASSFLGVEKLFF.

The J gene is TRBJ2-4, the V gene TRBV28; 9 nucleotides match TRBD1. V shed 5 bases, J shed 9 bases, and the junction held 11 bases outside the gene matches. This CDR3 region has 15 residues. CDR1 is MDHEN and CDR2 is SYDVKM in the germline V gene. DNA of the CDR3: TGTGCCAGCAGTGAACGGACAGGGGCAGCAGCCATTCAGTACTTC. Translation: CASSERTGAAAIQYF.

The chain employs TRBV5-1 and TRBJ1-1, with 9 nucleotides matching TRBD1. V gave up 1 base and J gave up 6 bases; unmatched junction bases: 4. This CDR3 is built from 14 residues. Germline V gene sequence: CDR1 SGHRS, CDR2 YFSETQ. This CDR3 is CASSLRTGAPEAFF. In nucleotides, the CDR3 is TGCGCCAGCAGCTTGAGGACAGGGGCCCCTGAAGCTTTCTTT.

This clonotype showed up just a few times. V and J are TRBV21-1 and TRBJ2-5; the table's D gene call, TRBD1, was not cross checked with the DNA. TRBV21-1 is a pseudogene segment. The CDR3 totals 21 residues. The CDR3 reads CASSTTPGQGKRQSTQETQYF. CDR3 bases: TGTGCCAGCAGCACTACCCCGGGACAGGGGAAACGGCAGTCCACCCAAGAGACCCAGTACTTC.

This clonotype was picked up a small number of times. Here the CDR3 reads CSARLEETQYF. The CDR3 DNA sequence: TGCAGTGCTAGACTTGAAGAGACCCAGTACTTC. The rearrangement links TRBV20-1 to TRBJ2-5; D is unclear. Trimming cost V 2 bases and J 3 bases, with 4 bases left between them. The CDR3 totals 11 residues. Germline V gene lookup returns CDR1 DFQATT and CDR2 SNEGSKA (reference sequence).

This clonotype was detected only a few times. V usage is TRBV12-3 or TRBV12-4 and J usage is TRBJ2-7; D gene ambiguous. Trimming removed 7 bases at V and 5 bases at J, with 18 bases between. This CDR3 is 14 amino acids long. CDR3 protein: CASTSGPTLDEQYF. CDR3 nucleotide sequence: TGTGCCAGCACCAGTGGACCGACGCTTGACGAGCAGTACTTC.

The chain has TRBV7-2 and TRBJ1-3; D ambiguous. CDR3 length: 15 amino acids. Trimming removed 5 bases at V and 0 bases at J, with 11 bases between. Germline CDR1 and CDR2: SGHTA and FQGNSA. The CDR3, as DNA: TGTGCCAGCAGCCCCCGCCCGGCCTCTGGAAACACCATATATTTT. The encoded protein is CASSPRPASGNTIYF.

The chain joins TRBV5-1 to TRBJ2-1; 16 bases align to TRBD2. This CDR3 comprises 19 residues. V shed 3 bases, J shed 5 bases, and the junction held 11 bases outside the gene matches. Per germline, CDR1 SGHRS and CDR2 YFSETQ. The CDR3: CASSSPGLAGGGPHNEQFF. CDR3 bases: TGCGCCAGCAGCTCCCCGGGACTAGCGGGAGGGGGCCCCCACAATGAGCAGTTCTTC.

The gene calls are TRBV5-1 and TRBJ1-1; D is perhaps TRBD1 (5 bases). This CDR3 is 15 amino acids long. Germline V lookup: CDR1 SGHRS, CDR2 YFSETQ. Deletions cut 3 bases from V and 4 bases from J, with 16 bases between. CDR3 loop: CASSSRGGGSTEAFF. The CDR3 DNA follows: TGCGCCAGCAGCTCCCGCGGGGGAGGGAGCACTGAAGCTTTCTTT.

The gene calls are TRBV7-9 and TRBJ2-3; tentative D call: TRBD2 (5 bases). Trimming removed 5 bases from V and 2 bases from J, with 11 bases in between. Germline CDR1 and CDR2: SEHNR and FQNEAQ (reference sequence). CDR3 length equals 14 residues. CDR3 region: CASSAGLNTDTQYF. DNA of the CDR3: TGTGCCAGCAGCGCCGGACTCAACACAGATACGCAGTATTTT.

This chain connects TRBV27 to TRBJ2-5; 7 bases are shared with TRBD2. Germline CDR1 is MNHEY and CDR2 is SMNVEV (reference sequence). The junction had 10 bases not matched to a gene; V was cut back by 2 bases and J by 7 bases. This CDR3 has 15 amino acids. The CDR3 nucleotides are TGTGCCAGCAGTTTAAAACGCGCGGGAGAGGGGACCCAGTACTTC. Translation: CASSLKRAGEGTQYF.

This clonotype has a handful of counts. The rearrangement joins TRBV27 to TRBJ2-3, with a weak D call TRBD2 (6 bases). The ends were cut back, 5 bases at V and 4 bases at J, with 16 bases in the middle. CDR3 length equals 15 residues. CDR1 and CDR2 from the germline V gene are MNHEY and SMNVEV (reference sequence). The CDR3 DNA reads as TGTGCCAGCAGTCTGGGGCGGGAAATCCCAGATACGCAGTATTTT. Its translation: CASSLGREIPDTQYF.

This chain connects TRBV5-1 to TRBJ1-2; a possible D gene is TRBD1 (5 bases). V lost 7 bases, J lost 7 bases, and 17 bases lay in between. This CDR3 contains 13 residues. Germline CDR1 and CDR2: SGHRS and YFSETQ. The CDR3 DNA sequence: TGCGCCAGCGGAGGGGCCGGGGAAGGTGGCTACACCTTC. Translation: CASGGAGEGGYTF.